The 5 T cell receptor beta chains below come from one sample, sequenced in a study of blood T cells in healthy people across ages. Primed by a sample-barcoded 5' primer and a J-beta primer mix, a second PCR proceeded for about 7 to 11 cycles. TCRdb reanalysed the 5' RACE reads using MiXCR and keeps one entry per CDR3 protein. The sample has hundreds of thousands of distinct CDR3 sequences, under 45% seen once. Specimen: blood. The origin of the receptors is a man aged 55-75 years in good health.

The sample holds one count of this clonotype. The chain employs TRBV15 and TRBJ2-3; D remains unclear. Trimming took 1 base from V and 1 from J, leaving 6 bases between them. The CDR3 spans 14 residues. The germline gives CDR1 LNHNV, CDR2 YYDKDF (reference sequence). The CDR3, as DNA: TGTGCCACCAGCAGAGTAGTGCGCACAGATACGCAGTATTTT. As protein: CATSRVVRTDTQYF. The complete variable domain, with remaining parts taken from reference TRBV15 and TRBJ2-3, reads DAMVIQNPRYQVTQFGKPVTLSCSQTLNHNVMYWYQQKSSQAPKLLFHYYDKDFNNEADTPDNFQSRRPNTSFCFLDIRSPGLGDTAMYLCATSRVVRTDTQYFGPGTRLTVL.

The V gene is TRBV6-2 or TRBV6-3, the J gene TRBJ2-5; possibly TRBD2 for D (7 bases). The V end was cut by 1 base, the J end by 11 bases, with 20 bases between. The CDR3 loop spans 15 amino acids. Germline V CDR1 and CDR2: MNHEY, SVGEGT. Here the CDR3 DNA reads TGTGCCAGCAGTTACTTCCCAGGGGACTACAATGAGCAGTACTTC. Protein: CASSYFPGDYNEQYF.

This clonotype was seen once. Since a much larger clone is just one base distant, this may be a read error. The CDR3 DNA is TGCGCCAGCAGCGCAACAACTGGCGTACCAGGTAATGAGCAGTACTTC. Amino acid sequence: CASSATTGVPGNEQYF. This rearrangement joins TRBV5-1 to TRBJ2-1; D not resolved. The better agreement between TRBJ2-7 and the DNA end casts doubt on the J call. CDR1 and CDR2 from the germline V gene are SGHRS and YFSETQ. This CDR3 contains 16 residues.

In regard to this clonotype: The junction departs from the called germline gene at one end, perhaps through a read error. The gene calls are TRBV9 and TRBJ1-2; TRBD1 agrees at 11 bases. This CDR3 contains 12 residues. Germline V CDR1 and CDR2: SGDLS, YYNGEE. CDR3 nucleotide sequence: TGTCCCAGGGGGGACAGGGGGTATAGCTACACCTTC. Residues: CPRGDRGYSYTF.

Ten or more counts support this clonotype. The V gene is TRBV7-2, the J gene TRBJ1-4, with D perhaps matching TRBD1 (5 bases). The germline gives CDR1 SGHTA, CDR2 FQGNSA. V was pared by 0 bases and J by 2 bases, with 7 bases between. This CDR3 is 15 amino acids long. The CDR3 sequence: CASSLARGTNEKLFF. CDR3 DNA: TGTGCCAGCAGCTTAGCGCGGGGGACTAATGAAAAACTGTTTTTT. The whole variable domain, filled in from reference TRBV7-2 and TRBJ1-4, reads GAGVSQSPSNKVTEKGKDVELRCDPISGHTALYWYRQSLGQGLEFLIYFQGNSAPDKSGLPSDRFSAERTGGSVSTLTIQRTQQEDSAVYLCASSLARGTNEKLFFGSGTQLSVL.